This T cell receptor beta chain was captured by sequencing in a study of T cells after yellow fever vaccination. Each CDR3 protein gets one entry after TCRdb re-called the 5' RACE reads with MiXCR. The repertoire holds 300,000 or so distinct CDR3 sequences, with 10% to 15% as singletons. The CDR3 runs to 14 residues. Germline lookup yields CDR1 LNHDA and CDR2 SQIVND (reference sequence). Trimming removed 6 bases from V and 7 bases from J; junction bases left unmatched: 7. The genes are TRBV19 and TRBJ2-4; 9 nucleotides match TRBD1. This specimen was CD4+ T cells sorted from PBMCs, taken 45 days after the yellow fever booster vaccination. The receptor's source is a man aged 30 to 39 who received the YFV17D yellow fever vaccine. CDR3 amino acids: CASSPRGQGNIQYF. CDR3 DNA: TGTGCCAGTAGCCCCCGGGGACAGGGCAACATTCAGTACTTC.